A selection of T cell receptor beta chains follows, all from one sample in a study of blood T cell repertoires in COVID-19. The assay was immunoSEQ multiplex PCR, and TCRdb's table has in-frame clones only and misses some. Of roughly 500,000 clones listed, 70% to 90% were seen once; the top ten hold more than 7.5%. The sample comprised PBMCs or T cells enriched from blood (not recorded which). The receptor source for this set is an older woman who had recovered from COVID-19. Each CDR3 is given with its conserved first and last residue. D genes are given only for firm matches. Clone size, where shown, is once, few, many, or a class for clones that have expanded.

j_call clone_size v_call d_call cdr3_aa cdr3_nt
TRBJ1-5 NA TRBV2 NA CASQSGSNQPQHF TGTGCCAGCCAATCGGGGAGCAATCAGCCCCAGCATTTT
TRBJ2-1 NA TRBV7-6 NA CASSLGGNYNEQFF TGTGCCAGCAGCTTAGGCGGGAATTACAATGAGCAGTTCTTC
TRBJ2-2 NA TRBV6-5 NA CASSYDQRNTGELFF TGTGCCAGCAGTTATGACCAGCGGAACACCGGGGAGCTGTTTTTT
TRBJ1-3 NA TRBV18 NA CASSPLDSSGNTIYF TGTGCCAGCTCACCATTGGACAGCTCTGGAAACACCATATATTTT
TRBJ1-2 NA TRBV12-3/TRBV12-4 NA CASSLLTVGGYTF TGTGCCAGCAGTTTGTTGACAGTCGGTGGCTACACCTTC
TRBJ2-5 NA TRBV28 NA CASSLTGRAETQYF TGTGCCAGCAGTTTAACAGGGAGGGCAGAGACCCAGTACTTC
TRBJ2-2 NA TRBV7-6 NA CATLIGGGTGELFF TGTGCCACCCTGATAGGGGGGGGCACCGGGGAGCTGTTTTTT
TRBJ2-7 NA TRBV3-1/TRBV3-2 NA CASSQAGPGYEQYF TGTGCCAGCAGCCAAGCGGGTCCGGGGTACGAGCAGTACTTC
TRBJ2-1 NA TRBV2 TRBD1 CASSWDRGYNEQFF TGTGCCAGCAGTTGGGACAGGGGCTACAATGAGCAGTTCTTC
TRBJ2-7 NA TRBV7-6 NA CASSLPGSSYEQYF TGTGCCAGCAGCTTACCGGGGAGCTCCTACGAGCAGTACTTC
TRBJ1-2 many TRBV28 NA CASSFSSFNYGYTF TGTGCCAGCAGTTTTAGTAGCTTTAACTATGGCTACACCTTC
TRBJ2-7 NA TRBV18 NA CASSPGTGRYEQYF TGTGCCAGCTCTCCCGGGACTGGGAGGTACGAGCAGTACTTC
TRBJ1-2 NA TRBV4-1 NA CASSPPGFYGYTF TGCGCCAGCAGCCCCCCGGGATTCTATGGCTACACCTTC
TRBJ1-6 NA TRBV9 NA CASSVVDSSSPLHF TGTGCCAGCAGCGTAGTAGACAGTTCCTCACCCCTCCACTTT
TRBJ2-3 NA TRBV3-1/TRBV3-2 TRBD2 CASSHAQRERDTQYF TGTGCCAGCAGCCATGCTCAGCGGGAGAGGGATACGCAGTATTTT
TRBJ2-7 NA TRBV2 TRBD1 CASSGTGGRYEQYF TGTGCCAGCTCCGGGACAGGGGGACGATACGAGCAGTACTTC
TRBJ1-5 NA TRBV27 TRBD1 CASSGTGGRDQPQHF TGTGCCAGCAGCGGGACAGGCGGAAGAGATCAGCCCCAGCATTTT
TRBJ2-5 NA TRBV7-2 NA CASSLARTTKETQYF TGTGCCAGCAGCTTAGCTCGGACAACGAAAGAGACCCAGTACTTC
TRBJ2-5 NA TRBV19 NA CASSISFQETQYF TGTGCCAGTAGTATCTCCTTTCAAGAGACCCAGTACTTC
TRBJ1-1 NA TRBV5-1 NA CASSLRGVRYTEAFF TGCGCCAGCAGCTTGCGGGGTGTCAGGTACACTGAAGCTTTCTTT
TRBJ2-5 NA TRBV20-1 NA CSAAGKETQYF TGCAGTGCGGCGGGAAAAGAGACCCAGTACTTC
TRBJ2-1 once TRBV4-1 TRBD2 CASSQGLTSGFNEQFF TGCGCCAGCAGCCAAGGGCTGACTAGCGGGTTCAATGAGCAGTTCTTC
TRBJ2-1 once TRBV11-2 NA CASSFGSYNEQFF TGTGCCAGCAGCTTCGGCTCCTACAATGAGCAGTTCTTC
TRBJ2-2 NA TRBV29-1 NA CSVDEPRTGELFF TGCAGCGTTGATGAACCCAGGACCGGGGAGCTGTTTTTT
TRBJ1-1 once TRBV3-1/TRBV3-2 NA CASSPRVMNTEAFF TGTGCCAGCAGCCCGCGTGTAATGAACACTGAAGCTTTCTTT
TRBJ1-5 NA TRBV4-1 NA CASSQDLAGYSNQPQHF TGCGCCAGCAGCCAAGATCTGGCAGGCTATAGCAATCAGCCCCAGCATTTT
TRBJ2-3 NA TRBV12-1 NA CASSFLTSGGSSSTDTQYF TGTGCCAGCAGCTTCCTCACTAGCGGGGGGAGCTCTAGCACAGATACGCAGTATTTT
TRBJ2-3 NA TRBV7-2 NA CASSSNRARGTDTQYF TGTGCCAGCAGCTCGAACAGGGCGCGTGGAACAGATACGCAGTATTTT
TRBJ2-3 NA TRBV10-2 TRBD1 CASSFPGQADTQYF TGCGCCAGCAGTTTCCCCGGACAGGCAGATACGCAGTATTTT
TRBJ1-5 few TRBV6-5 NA CASSSSQPQHF TGTGCCAGCAGTTCGAGCCAGCCCCAGCATTTT
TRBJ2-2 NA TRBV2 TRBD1 CASSGGRDRGSGELFF TGTGCCAGCAGTGGAGGGCGGGACAGGGGGAGCGGGGAGCTGTTTTTT
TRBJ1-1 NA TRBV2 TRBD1 CASSGDRNTEAFF TGTGCCAGCAGTGGGGACAGGAACACTGAAGCTTTCTTT
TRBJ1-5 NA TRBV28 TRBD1 CASRPRTGWPPQHF TGTGCCAGCAGGCCACGGACAGGTTGGCCGCCCCAGCATTTT
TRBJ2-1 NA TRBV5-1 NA CASSPTRGTYNEQFF TGCGCCAGCAGCCCCACTAGGGGGACATACAATGAGCAGTTCTTC
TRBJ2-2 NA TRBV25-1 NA CASSEELERLFF TGTGCCAGCAGTGAAGAACTGGAGCGGCTGTTTTTT
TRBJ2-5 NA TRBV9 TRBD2 CASSRASGLQWETQYF TGTGCCAGCAGCCGCGCTAGCGGGCTCCAATGGGAGACCCAGTACTTC
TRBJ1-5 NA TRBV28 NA CASGGEQPQHF TGTGCCAGCGGGGGCGAACAGCCCCAGCATTTT
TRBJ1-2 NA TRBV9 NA CASSPMGQIRANYGYTF TGTGCCAGCAGCCCCATGGGCCAGATCCGAGCTAACTATGGCTACACCTTC
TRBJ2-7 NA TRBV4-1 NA CASSQVSGSGEQYF TGCGCCAGCAGCCAAGTTTCCGGGTCCGGCGAGCAGTACTTC
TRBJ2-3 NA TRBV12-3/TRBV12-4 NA CASSLLSPDTQYF TGTGCCAGCAGTTTACTCTCCCCAGATACGCAGTATTTT
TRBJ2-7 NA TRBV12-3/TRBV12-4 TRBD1 CASSLTGDEQYF TGTGCCAGCAGTTTGACAGGGGACGAGCAGTACTTC
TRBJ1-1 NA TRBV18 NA CASSLGQTNTEAFF TGTGCCAGCTCACTAGGACAGACGAACACTGAAGCTTTCTTT
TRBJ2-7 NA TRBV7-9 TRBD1 CASSSGQGGHEQYF TGTGCCAGCAGCTCGGGACAGGGAGGCCACGAGCAGTACTTC
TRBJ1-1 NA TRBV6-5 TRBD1 CASRRSGTEERF TGTGCCAGCAGACGATCCGGGACAGAGGAAAGATTT